The rows below give T cell receptor beta chains drawn from one sample of a study of blood T cells in healthy people across ages. MiXCR, run by TCRdb on the 5' RACE reads, gives a single entry per CDR3 protein. The sample records about 1.5 million distinct CDR3 sequences, roughly 43% being singletons. Sequencing input: blood. These receptor sequences come from a woman aged 18 to 35 in good health. Each CDR3 is given with its conserved first and last residue. A D gene is named only where the DNA matches it firmly. Not every row has a clone size; where given, it reads once, few, many or a size class.

V	J	D	size	CDR3	DNA
TRBV29-1	TRBJ1-2	-	few	CSVGWAGEDGYTF	TGCAGCGTTGGGTGGGCAGGGGAAGACGGCTACACCTTC
TRBV7-6	TRBJ2-3	-	-	CASSLAPMTDTQYF	TGTGCCAGCAGCTTGGCGCCGATGACAGATACGCAGTATTTT
TRBV10-3	TRBJ1-5	-	few	CAIRTGTGQPQHF	TGTGCCATCAGGACAGGAACGGGCCAGCCCCAGCATTTT
TRBV6-5	TRBJ1-1	-	-	CASSYGQGKLNTEAFF	TGTGCCAGCAGTTACGGGCAGGGGAAATTGAACACTGAAGCTTTCTTT
TRBV3-1	TRBJ2-1	-	-	CASSLVGGASYNEQFF	TGTGCCAGCAGTCTCGTAGGCGGGGCTTCCTACAATGAGCAGTTCTTC
TRBV28	TRBJ2-3	-	few	CASSPGATRRDTQYF	TGTGCCAGCAGCCCTGGGGCCACACGTCGGGATACGCAGTATTTT
TRBV20-1	TRBJ2-5	-	-	CSAGDWPGDETQYF	TGCAGTGCTGGAGATTGGCCGGGGGATGAGACCCAGTACTTC
TRBV27	TRBJ2-3	TRBD1	-	CASSSSAGGSTDTQYF	TGTGCCAGCAGTTCGTCGGCAGGGGGAAGCACAGATACGCAGTATTTT
TRBV28	TRBJ1-4	-	-	CASSSVPTNEKLFF	TGTGCCAGCAGTTCAGTCCCAACTAATGAAAAACTGTTTTTT
TRBV6-6	TRBJ1-5	TRBD1	few	CASSSVGQGAVQPQHF	TGTGCCAGCAGTTCCGTTGGACAGGGGGCTGTTCAGCCCCAGCATTTT
TRBV5-8	TRBJ2-1	TRBD2	-	CASSLGAGVALADYYNEQFF	TGTGCCAGCAGCTTGGGGGCAGGGGTTGCACTAGCGGACTATTACAATGAGCAGTTCTTC
TRBV12-3/TRBV12-4	TRBJ1-2	-	-	CASSPYTGTSYGYTF	TGTGCCAGCAGTCCTTACACCGGGACATCCTATGGCTACACCTTC
TRBV12-3/TRBV12-4	TRBJ1-5	-	few	CASSFGPTGVTNQPQHF	TGTGCCAGCAGTTTCGGCCCGACGGGGGTAACCAATCAGCCCCAGCATTTT
TRBV6-6	TRBJ1-2	-	-	CASSREVPNYGYTF	TGTGCCAGCAGTCGCGAGGTTCCTAACTATGGCTACACCTTC
TRBV29-1	TRBJ2-5	-	-	CSALSQDRLFRETQYF	TGCAGCGCACTATCACAGGACCGCCTATTTCGAGAGACCCAGTACTTC
TRBV20-1	TRBJ2-7	-	-	CSARDQEFNEQYF	TGCAGTGCTAGAGATCAGGAGTTTAATGAGCAGTACTTC
TRBV7-3	TRBJ1-2	TRBD1	-	CASSQTGGHGYTF	TGTGCCAGCAGCCAGACAGGGGGCCATGGCTACACCTTC
TRBV7-9	TRBJ2-7	TRBD2	-	CASSVAGTSGRTDISQYF	TGTGCCAGCAGCGTAGCCGGGACTAGCGGGAGGACCGATATATCGCAGTACTTC
TRBV29-1	TRBJ2-3	-	-	CSIPDSRRQGGQYF	TGCAGCATTCCCGATTCCCGTCGGCAGGGTGGGCAGTATTTT
TRBV6-5	TRBJ2-1	-	once	CASSQQIVSNEQFF	TGTGCCAGCAGCCAACAAATAGTTAGCAATGAGCAGTTCTTC
TRBV3-1	TRBJ1-2	-	few	CASSQIQGDFYGYTF	TGTGCCAGCAGCCAAATACAGGGTGATTTCTATGGCTACACCTTC
TRBV4-1	TRBJ2-1	TRBD2	-	CASSQLSGGRDEQFF	TGCGCCAGCAGCCAACTTTCGGGGGGGCGGGATGAGCAGTTCTTC
TRBV27	TRBJ2-7	TRBD2	once	CANSLYLAALSYNEQYF	TGTGCCAACAGTTTATACCTAGCGGCTCTCTCCTACAATGAGCAGTACTTC
TRBV5-1	TRBJ2-1	TRBD2	-	CASSGPDLAGAYNEQFF	TGCGCCAGCAGCGGACCGGACTTAGCGGGAGCCTACAATGAGCAGTTCTTC
TRBV12-3/TRBV12-4	TRBJ1-1	-	-	CASRPDPSAEAFF	TGTGCCAGTAGACCCGACCCGAGCGCTGAAGCTTTCTTT
TRBV7-9	TRBJ2-3	-	few	CAGSLSVYRTDTQYF	TGTGCCGGCAGCTTGTCGGTCTATCGCACAGATACGCAGTATTTT
TRBV5-1	TRBJ2-7	-	few	CASSFDHYAGYEQYF	TGCGCCAGCAGCTTCGACCACTATGCGGGCTACGAGCAGTACTTC
TRBV27	TRBJ2-7	-	few	CASSGIGGSHEQYF	TGTGCCAGCAGTGGTATAGGGGGGAGCCACGAGCAGTACTTC
TRBV2	TRBJ1-6	-	-	CASSDPRNNSPLHF	TGTGCCAGCAGTGATCCCAGGAATAATTCACCCCTCCACTTT
TRBV7-2	TRBJ2-2	TRBD2	once	CASSPSAGGNTGELFF	TGTGCCAGCAGCCCGTCAGCGGGGGGAAACACCGGGGAGCTGTTTTTT
TRBV11-2	TRBJ2-5	-	few	CASSPIRGKGEQYF	TGTGCCAGCAGCCCCATCAGGGGAAAGGGAGAGCAGTACTTC
TRBV10-3	TRBJ2-7	TRBD1	-	CAISEGQVTGEQYF	TGTGCCATCAGTGAAGGACAGGTGACGGGCGAGCAGTACTTC
TRBV15	TRBJ2-7	TRBD1	-	CATSRGDRYNEQYF	TGTGCCACCAGCCGCGGGGACAGGTACAATGAGCAGTACTTC
TRBV6-1	TRBJ1-2	-	-	CASSAQSGAPVYGYTF	TGTGCCAGCAGTGCTCAGTCGGGGGCTCCGGTCTATGGCTACACCTTC
TRBV20-1	TRBJ1-1	-	-	CSARDLSFNTEAFF	TGCAGTGCTAGAGATTTAAGCTTTAACACTGAAGCTTTCTTT
TRBV28	TRBJ2-5	TRBD2	few	CASERKLAGGEETQYF	TGTGCCAGCGAACGCAAGCTAGCGGGAGGGGAAGAGACCCAGTACTTC
TRBV12-3/TRBV12-4	TRBJ1-2	-	-	CASSLARTRRGYTF	TGTGCCAGCAGTTTAGCTAGGACCCGAAGAGGCTACACCTTC
TRBV5-1	TRBJ2-1	TRBD1	once	CASSPDRGLRNEQFF	TGCGCCAGCAGTCCGGACAGGGGGCTTCGTAATGAGCAGTTCTTC
TRBV27	TRBJ2-7	-	-	CASRSQFPYNEQYF	TGTGCCAGCAGGTCGCAGTTTCCCTACAATGAGCAGTACTTC
TRBV6-6	TRBJ2-1	TRBD2	-	CASSAQRGDPNEQFF	TGTGCCAGCAGTGCCCAGCGGGGGGACCCCAATGAGCAGTTCTTC
TRBV10-3	TRBJ2-5	TRBD2	few	CATKLAGGRETQYF	TGTGCCACAAAACTAGCGGGAGGGCGGGAGACCCAGTACTTC
TRBV7-2	TRBJ1-2	-	few	CASSLAVEGYTF	TGTGCCAGCAGCTTAGCGGTGGAAGGCTACACCTTC
TRBV11-2	TRBJ2-7	TRBD1	many	CASSQGVYEQYF	TGTGCCAGCAGTCAGGGGGTGTACGAGCAGTACTTC
TRBV20-1	TRBJ2-7	TRBD2	-	CSVPAGVAYEQYF	TGCAGTGTCCCTGCGGGAGTCGCCTACGAGCAGTACTTC
TRBV3-1	TRBJ1-5	-	-	CASSSDHPYSYQPQHF	TGTGCCAGCAGCTCAGATCACCCCTATAGCTATCAGCCCCAGCATTTT
TRBV27	TRBJ2-3	-	-	CASSSPSHSWVNTQYF	TGTGCCAGCAGTTCACCGAGCCACTCGTGGGTCAATACGCAGTATTTT
TRBV7-9	TRBJ2-2	-	-	CASSFRVPGELFF	TGTGCCAGCAGCTTTCGGGTCCCCGGGGAGCTGTTTTTT
TRBV29-1	TRBJ1-2	-	-	CSVDSTGNYGYTF	TGCAGCGTTGACAGTACAGGGAACTATGGCTACACCTTC
TRBV30	TRBJ1-5	-	-	CACGPGLNQPQHF	TGTGCCTGTGGGCCGGGGCTCAACCAGCCCCAGCATTTT
TRBV20-1	TRBJ2-7	TRBD1	-	CSAGTGSDEQYF	TGCAGTGCAGGGACAGGGAGTGACGAGCAGTACTTC
TRBV11-2	TRBJ2-7	-	-	CASSPEDIHREQYF	TGTGCCAGCAGCCCCGAGGATATCCACCGCGAGCAGTACTTC
TRBV27	TRBJ1-1	-	once	CASSSLFQGITEAFF	TGTGCCAGCAGTTCGTTATTTCAGGGAATCACTGAAGCTTTCTTT
TRBV9	TRBJ1-2	TRBD1	-	CASSAGSTGAPANYGYTF	TGTGCCAGCAGCGCGGGCTCCACAGGGGCGCCCGCTAACTATGGCTACACCTTC
TRBV11-2	TRBJ2-3	TRBD2	-	CASRRLAGNTQYF	TGTGCCAGCAGGCGACTAGCGGGAAATACGCAGTATTTT
TRBV7-2	TRBJ2-7	TRBD2	-	CASSFSGGVETQNF	TGTGCCAGCAGCTTTAGCGGGGGAGTTGAGACCCAGAACTTC
TRBV20-1	TRBJ2-1	-	few	CSARDGEGKLYNEQFF	TGCAGTGCTAGAGATGGGGAAGGTAAACTTTACAATGAGCAGTTCTTC
TRBV5-8	TRBJ2-7	-	-	CASSRRGLSYEQYF	TGTGCCAGCAGCCGCAGGGGACTCTCCTACGAGCAGTACTTC